The 24 T cell receptor beta chains reported below all come from one sample, sequenced in a study of cytomegalovirus exposure and HLA in healthy donors. The PCR ran on 60 Vbeta and 13 Jbeta primers. Measured with immunoSEQ multiplex PCR; TCRdb has only the in-frame clones, and not every one. This sample has tens of thousands of clones, with 75% to 85% found just once. The specimen was PBMCs. These receptors were obtained from a woman in her thirties or forties in good health and CMV-seronegative.

This rearrangement joins TRBV5-6 to TRBJ1-1; 8 nucleotides match TRBD1. In germline, CDR1 is SGHDT, CDR2 YYEEEE. This CDR3 has 18 amino acids. Losses at the gene ends were 4 bases for V and 1 base for J; bases not matched to a gene: 15. CDR3 sequence: CASSNPRAGGLGNTEAFF. Written as DNA, the CDR3 is TGTGCCAGCAGCAACCCGCGGGCAGGGGGCTTGGGGAACACTGAAGCTTTCTTT.

Here the CDR3 DNA reads TGTGCCAGCAGCTTCGGCAGGGGGGTATCCAATCAGCCCCAGCATTTT. Its translation is CASSFGRGVSNQPQHF. The chain carries TRBV5-8 and TRBJ1-5; 7 bases match TRBD1. The CDR3 loop spans 16 amino acids. Germline loops: CDR1 SGHTS, CDR2 YDEGEE. Trimming removed 2 bases from V and 3 bases from J; junction bases left unmatched: 8. Full variable domain (rest looked up from reference TRBV5-8 and TRBJ1-5): EAGVTQSPTHLIKTRGQQATLRCSPISGHTSVYWYQQALGLGLQFLLWYDEGEERNRGNFPPRFSGRQFPNYSSELNVNALELEDSALYLCASSFGRGVSNQPQHFGDGTRLSIL.

This clone was seen only once. This chain joins TRBV7-9 and TRBJ1-2, with a possible D match to TRBD1 (5 bases). Germline V lookup: CDR1 SEHNR, CDR2 FQNEAQ (reference sequence). Trimming left V 3 bases short and J 4 bases short, with 9 bases between. The CDR3 length is 13 residues. In nucleotides, the CDR3 is TGTGCCAGCAGCTTTTTAGACAGCTATGGCTACACCTTC. This sequence encodes CASSFLDSYGYTF.

The genes are TRBV19 and TRBJ1-4; D is undetermined. This CDR3 has 16 residues. V lost 5 bases and J 0 bases, leaving 13 bases between the germline ends. Germline V gives CDR1 LNHDA, CDR2 SQIVND (reference sequence). Here the CDR3 reads CASSPQNGATNEKLFF. As DNA, the CDR3 is TGTGCCAGTAGTCCCCAAAACGGGGCAACTAATGAAAAACTGTTTTTT.

The gene calls are TRBV2 and TRBJ2-7, with a possible D match to TRBD2 (5 bases). The CDR3 runs to 14 residues. Trimming removed 4 bases at V and 7 bases at J, with 17 bases between. The germline CDR1 and CDR2 sequences are SNHLY and FYNNEI. CDR3 bases: TGTGCCAGCAGTGTAACAGCCCCGGCGGGTGAGCAGTACTTC. Encoded protein: CASSVTAPAGEQYF.

The chain uses TRBV4-3 and TRBJ2-2; possibly TRBD1 for D (6 bases). CDR1 LGHNA and CDR2 YSLEER come from the germline V gene. The V gene lost 1 base and the J gene lost 6 bases, with 12 bases spanning the gap. The CDR3 length is 15 residues. The DNA of the CDR3 is TGCGCCAGCAGCCAAGGAGACCAGGGGTCCGGGGAGCTGTTTTTT. The encoded protein is CASSQGDQGSGELFF.

The J gene is TRBJ2-2, the V gene TRBV2, with 10 bases matching TRBD2. The CDR3 has 15 amino acids. The germline V gene has CDR1 SNHLY and CDR2 FYNNEI. With V trimmed by 8 bases and J by 0 bases, 3 bases remained unmatched. The CDR3 sequence: CASGGLAANTGELFF. The CDR3 nucleotides are TGTGCCAGCGGCGGACTAGCGGCGAACACCGGGGAGCTGTTTTTT.

The chain links TRBV13 to TRBJ2-7, with D possibly TRBD1 on 5 matching bases. V was clipped by 2 bases and J by 4 bases, with 9 bases between them. CDR1 and CDR2 from the germline V gene are PRHDT and FYEKMQ (reference sequence). The CDR3 contains 13 residues. In DNA, the CDR3 is TGTGCCAGCAGCTTACGCAGGGAATACGAGCAGTACTTC. It encodes CASSLRREYEQYF.

In nucleotides, the CDR3 is TGTGCCAGCAGCACGCAATCGACAGGCTCTGGAAACACCATATATTTT. Translation gives CASSTQSTGSGNTIYF. This chain uses TRBV7-2 with TRBJ1-3; D might be TRBD1 (6 bases). The CDR3 is made up of 16 amino acids. Germline V gene data show CDR1 as SGHTA and CDR2 as FQGNSA. V shed 5 bases and J shed 0 bases, with 14 bases lying between them.

CDR3 region: CASSKQGEGTEAFF. CDR3 DNA: TGTGCCAGCTCCAAACAGGGGGAGGGCACTGAAGCTTTCTTT. The chain carries TRBV18 and TRBJ1-1, with TRBD1 identical over 8 bases. The CDR3 consists of 14 residues. Germline V gives CDR1 KGHSH, CDR2 LQKENI. V shed 6 bases and J 4 bases; nucleotides not matched to a gene: 7.

V and J are TRBV5-1 and TRBJ2-5; D is perhaps TRBD2 (5 bases). V was trimmed by 0 bases and J by 1 base, leaving 10 bases between them. From germline, CDR1 is SGHRS and CDR2 YFSETQ. CDR3 length: 15 residues. The CDR3 sequence: CASSLGGGVQETQYF. CDR3 coding DNA: TGCGCCAGCAGCTTGGGTGGAGGCGTCCAAGAGACCCAGTACTTC.

This chain joins TRBV9 and TRBJ2-7; D is undetermined. V was clipped by 4 bases and J by 2 bases, with 13 bases between them. Germline V gene lookup returns CDR1 SGDLS and CDR2 YYNGEE. This CDR3 contains 14 residues. The CDR3 DNA reads TGTGCCAGCAGCTTCGACATTCGACCCTACGAGCAGTACTTC. Its translation is CASSFDIRPYEQYF.

The gene calls are TRBV7-2 and TRBJ1-1; D is possibly TRBD1 (5 bases). The CDR3 extends over 14 amino acids. Germline V CDR1 and CDR2: SGHTA, FQGNSA. Trimming removed 3 bases at V and 2 bases at J, with 10 bases between. CDR3 region: CASSLGRANTEAFF. CDR3 DNA: TGTGCCAGCAGCTTGGGCAGGGCAAACACTGAAGCTTTCTTT.

The chain recombines TRBV7-9 with TRBJ2-5; D is perhaps TRBD1 (5 bases). This CDR3 is built from 16 residues. V lost 1 base and J lost 5, with 17 bases in between. Germline CDR1 reads SEHNR; CDR2 reads FQNEAQ (reference sequence). The CDR3 protein is CASSLGNSGAVETQYF. As DNA, the CDR3 is TGTGCCAGCAGCTTAGGCAACAGTGGGGCGGTCGAGACCCAGTACTTC.

V is TRBV7-9 and J is TRBJ2-1, with a tentative D call TRBD2 (5 bases). In germline, CDR1 is SEHNR, CDR2 FQNEAQ (reference sequence). The CDR3 has 13 amino acids. V was trimmed by 1 base and J by 5 bases, leaving 6 bases between them. CDR3 sequence: CASSLGENNEQFF. DNA of the CDR3: TGTGCCAGCAGCTTAGGGGAGAACAATGAGCAGTTCTTC.

V is TRBV19 and J is TRBJ2-5; 8 bases are a match to TRBD2. In germline, CDR1 is LNHDA, CDR2 SQIVND (reference sequence). The CDR3 has 15 amino acids. V lost 4 bases, J lost 5 bases, and 9 bases stayed unmatched. This CDR3 is CASSSSGGGSETQYF. For the CDR3, the DNA is TGTGCCAGTAGTAGTTCGGGGGGGGGCAGCGAGACCCAGTACTTC.

This clone appeared a single time. The genes are TRBV5-1 and TRBJ2-1; 8 bases line up with TRBD2. This CDR3 comprises 16 residues. V dropped 5 bases and J dropped 1; count of bases not matched to a gene: 8. CDR1 SGHRS and CDR2 YFSETQ come from the germline V gene. CDR3 in amino acids: CASRSIAGPSYNEQFF. The CDR3 region has the DNA TGCGCCAGCAGATCTATAGCGGGGCCGTCCTACAATGAGCAGTTCTTC.

This chain connects TRBV5-1 to TRBJ2-7, with TRBD1 as a possible D gene (7 bases). The ends were cut back, 0 bases at V and 6 bases at J, with 19 bases in the middle. The CDR3 runs to 16 residues. Germline V CDR1 and CDR2: SGHRS, YFSETQ. Written as DNA, the CDR3 is TGCGCCAGCAGCTTGGCCACGTCAGGGGGGTTGAGCGAGCAGTACTTC. It codes for CASSLATSGGLSEQYF.

The V call is TRBV18, the J call TRBJ2-7; 13 bases are shared with TRBD2. The CDR3 extends over 15 amino acids. CDR1 KGHSH and CDR2 LQKENI come from the germline V gene. V lost 2 bases to trimming and J lost 7 bases; unmatched junction nucleotides: 5. CDR3 DNA: TGTGCCAGCTCACCAACTAGCGGGGGGGCAGGTGAGCAGTACTTC. This sequence encodes CASSPTSGGAGEQYF.

The chain combines TRBV19 with TRBJ2-7; 9 positions match TRBD1. Germline-derived CDR1 and CDR2 are LNHDA and SQIVND (reference sequence). This CDR3 has 13 amino acids. The V segment lost 7 bases and the J segment 4 bases; nucleotides outside the gene matches: 5. Here the CDR3 DNA reads TGTGCCAGTATACGGGACAGGGCTTACGAGCAGTACTTC. Residues: CASIRDRAYEQYF.

The chain uses TRBV30 and TRBJ1-1; TRBD1 matches at 7 bases. V shed 3 bases, J shed 3 bases, and the junction held 7 bases outside the gene matches. Germline V gene lookup returns CDR1 GTSNPN and CDR2 SVGIG (reference sequence). The CDR3 totals 14 residues. CDR3 sequence reads: CAWSPGQADTEAFF. The CDR3 nucleotides read TGTGCCTGGAGCCCCGGACAGGCGGACACTGAAGCTTTCTTT.

This clone occurred once. This chain uses TRBV19 with TRBJ2-3, with 9 bases lining up with TRBD1. Losses at the gene ends were 7 bases for V and 4 bases for J; bases not matched to a gene: 12. The CDR3 is made up of 16 amino acids. Per the germline V gene, CDR1 is LNHDA and CDR2 is SQIVND (reference sequence). The CDR3 region is CASTYTQGAGADTQYF. In nucleotides, the CDR3 is TGTGCCAGTACTTATACACAGGGGGCCGGGGCAGATACGCAGTATTTT.

This rearrangement joins TRBV6-1 to TRBJ1-2, with 8 bases identical to TRBD1. Germline values: CDR1 MNHNS, CDR2 SASEGT. The CDR3 totals 13 residues. With V trimmed by 7 bases and J by 8 bases, 9 bases remained unmatched. The CDR3 loop reads CASTQDRVGGYTF. DNA of the CDR3: TGTGCCAGCACGCAGGACAGGGTGGGAGGCTACACCTTC.

The chain links TRBV10-3 to TRBJ2-7; TRBD1 matches 9 bases. The CDR3 runs 14 residues. The germline CDR1 and CDR2 sequences are ENHRY and SYGVKD. The V gene end was trimmed by 6 bases and the J gene end by 1 base; junction bases not matched to a gene: 4. CDR3 DNA: TGTGCCATCAGAAGGACAGGGGAATCCTACGAGCAGTACTTC. This translates into CAIRRTGESYEQYF.